This T cell receptor beta chain comes out of a study of T cells expressing NK-cell markers. TCRdb re-called the 5' RACE reads and catalogs CDR3 proteins one per entry, DNA excluded. The sample table includes over 150,000 distinct CDR3 sequences. There are 15 residues in the CDR3. Germline V CDR1 and CDR2: SSHAT, FNYEAQ (reference sequence). This receptor was identified in a woman in her 50s in good health. The sequenced material came from blood T cells: a sorted CD56 or NKG2C T cell subset, CD4+ or CD8+ T cells, or bulk PBMC T cells (not recorded which). The chain employs TRBV7-7 and TRBJ2-1; TCRdb's D gene call, TRBD2, goes unchecked for lack of DNA. CDR3: CATSLGLEPYNEQFF.